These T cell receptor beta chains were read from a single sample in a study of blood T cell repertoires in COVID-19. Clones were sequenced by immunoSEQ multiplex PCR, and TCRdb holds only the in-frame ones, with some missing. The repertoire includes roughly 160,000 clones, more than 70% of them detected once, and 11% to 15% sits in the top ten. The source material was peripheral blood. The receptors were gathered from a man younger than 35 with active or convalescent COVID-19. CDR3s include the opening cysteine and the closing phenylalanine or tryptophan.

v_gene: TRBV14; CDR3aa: CASSHPRVQETQYF
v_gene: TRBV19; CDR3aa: CASSILTGANQPQHF
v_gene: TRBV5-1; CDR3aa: CASSLASVSYEQYF
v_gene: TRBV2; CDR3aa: CASFRDRADGYTF
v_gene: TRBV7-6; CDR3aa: CASSLAGGMYNEQFF
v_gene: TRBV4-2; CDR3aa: CASSTVTNEKLFF
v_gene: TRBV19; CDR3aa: CASRTVDGKAYNEQFF
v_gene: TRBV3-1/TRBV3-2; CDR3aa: CASSQDEAGTYEQYF
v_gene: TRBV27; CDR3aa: CASSQSRVYNEQFF
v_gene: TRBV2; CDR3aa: CASSDSGQVNTEAFF
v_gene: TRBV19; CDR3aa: CASSIGQGLTGELFF
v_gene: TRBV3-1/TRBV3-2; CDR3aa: CASSQDQGSNTGELFF
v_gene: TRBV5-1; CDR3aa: CASSLGHLSYNEQFF
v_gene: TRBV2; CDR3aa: CASSTQGYTEAFF
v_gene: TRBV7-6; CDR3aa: CASSSSRGGLTEAFF
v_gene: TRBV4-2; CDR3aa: CASSQGQGWSGYTF
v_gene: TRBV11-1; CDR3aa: CASSFGGGSTDTQYF
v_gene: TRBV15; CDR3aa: CATSTLAGVNTGELFF
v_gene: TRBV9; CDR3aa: CASSVLAQGAGEKLFF
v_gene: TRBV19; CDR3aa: CASSIPYGGSNEKLFF
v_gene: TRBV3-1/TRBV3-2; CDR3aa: CASQAGGRTDTQYF
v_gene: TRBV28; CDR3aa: CASSSPTGSITGELFF
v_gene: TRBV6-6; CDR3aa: CASSYSNPGEQYF
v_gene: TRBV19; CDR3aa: CASITEGRGNTEAFF